This T cell receptor (beta chain) emerged from a study of CD4 T cells in relation to SARS-CoV-2 and coronaviruses. Looking at the study overall: TCR beta CDR3s were sequenced after roughly ten-day antigen culture of PBMCs. The negative reference was HIV-1 Nef peptide pool or peptide-free culture.

As regards this clone: Its matching antigen is unknown.

Study-wide points: Crossreactivity was assessed only for spike protein, not other viral proteins. No donor gave both pre-pandemic and post-infection samples.

Before the COVID-19 pandemic, during about 2010-2019, CD4+ T cells were taken from unexposed donors. The cells were cultured for 10 days before CD4+ T cells were isolated. TCRdb's copy holds only in-frame clones and misses some; the assay was immunoSEQ multiplex PCR. The sample gives 15,000 to 20,000 clones, around four fifths of which show up once; about 20% is in the top ten. The sequencing sample was made of CD4+ T cells from PBMCs, cultured in vitro. The source of this sequence is a human donor in good health.

CDR3 sequence: CASSKVSRTWFYEQYF. CDR3 coding DNA: TGTGCCAGCAGCAAAGTTTCCAGGACCTGGTTCTACGAGCAGTACTTC. This chain uses TRBV21-1 with TRBJ2-7. TRBV21-1 is a pseudogene. The CDR3 extends over 16 amino acids.